This T cell receptor (beta chain) was captured in a study of Ad26.COV2.S vaccination and SARS-CoV-2 variants. The overall study: Among those in the COV1001 Ad26.COV2.S trial arm was the donor. The authors gave Ad26.COV2.S intramuscularly, either once or twice 56 days apart. Overall study results and limits: Comparability of non-spike TCR breadth was observed across vaccine and placebo recipients.

In the case of this clone: Its antigen is currently unknown.

Germline-derived CDR1 and CDR2 are SGHAT and FQNNGV. CDR3 length: 12 amino acids. Trimming left V 2 bases short and J 0 bases short, with 1 base between. Generated by immunoSEQ multiplex PCR, the TCRdb table keeps only in-frame clones and is missing some. The profile shows around 320,000 clones, roughly 84% of them singletons. Noted treatment: over 15 received Ad26.COV2.S at low or high dose, single or two shots; several received placebo; per-sample allocation not given. Sampling occurred on day 63 after the first vaccine or placebo injection. This vaccine is an Ad26 vector that expresses the Wuhan-strain SARS-CoV-2 spike.

The sequences come from peripheral blood, collected in a trial of Ad26.COV2.S vaccine versus placebo. The clonotype comes from a person aged 18-65 years who received the Ad26.COV2.S COVID-19 vaccine or a placebo. This sequence joins TRBV11-2 and TRBJ1-1, with D unclear. CDR3: CASSLMNTEAFF. The CDR3 bases are TGTGCCAGCAGCTTAATGAACACTGAAGCTTTCTTT.